Below are 27 T cell receptor beta chains sequenced from a single sample in a study of T cells after yellow fever vaccination. A single record per CDR3 protein comes from TCRdb applying MiXCR to the 5' RACE reads. The data contain tens of thousands of distinct CDR3 sequences, around 5.5% of them seen just once; the ten biggest clones take up approximately 10%. Sequenced material: PBMCs, either bulk or a sorted T-cell subset (CD4+, CD8+, memory, or dextramer-sorted; not recorded which), taken 15 days after the yellow fever booster vaccination. Receptors were obtained from a man younger than 45 who received the YFV17D yellow fever vaccine.

This clonotype was observed at least ten times. This chain connects TRBV20-1 to TRBJ1-1; a possible D gene is TRBD1 (5 bases). The V end lost 4 bases, the J end lost 7 bases, and 10 bases lay between the germline ends. CDR1 is DFQATT and CDR2 is SNEGSKA in the germline V gene (reference sequence). The CDR3 totals 11 residues. CDR3 sequence (DNA): TGCAGTGCTAACCACGGGGGTGAAGCTTTCTTT. This gives the protein CSANHGGEAFF.

Many counts were recorded for this clonotype. CDR3 nucleotide sequence: TGTGCCAGCAGTTACCGGGACAGGGGCAACTACGAGCAGTACTTC. Translated: CASSYRDRGNYEQYF. The V gene is TRBV6-5, the J gene TRBJ2-7; TRBD1 matches at 10 bases. This CDR3 has 15 amino acids. V dropped 2 bases and J dropped 3; count of bases not matched to a gene: 4. CDR1 and CDR2 (germline): MNHEY, SVGAGI.

This clonotype was seen at least ten times. CDR3 in amino acids: CASSFSPSGDEQYF. DNA of the CDR3: TGCGCCAGCAGCTTCTCCCCCAGCGGGGACGAGCAGTACTTC. The chain is built from TRBV5-1 and TRBJ2-7, with TRBD2 matching over 7 bases. V was pared by 2 bases and J by 5 bases, with 7 bases of the junction left unmatched. Germline V lookup: CDR1 SGHRS, CDR2 YFSETQ. The CDR3 extends over 14 amino acids.

This clonotype came up many times. The chain uses TRBV11-3 and TRBJ2-2; weak D call: TRBD2 (6 bases). V lost 3 bases and J 5 bases, leaving 16 bases between the germline ends. CDR3 size: 16 residues. Germline loops: CDR1 SGHNT, CDR2 YENEEA. The CDR3 region has the DNA TGTGCCAGCAGCTTGGTTCCGGGAGAGCTTACCGGGGAGCTGTTTTTT. Its protein is CASSLVPGELTGELFF. The full variable domain, with the rest looked up from reference TRBV11-3 and TRBJ2-2, is EAGVVQSPRYKIIEKKQPVAFWCNPISGHNTLYWYLQNLGQGPELLIRYENEEAVDDSQLPKDRFSAERLKGVDSTLKIQPAELGDSAVYLCASSLVPGELTGELFFGEGSRLTVL.

This clonotype has ten or more counts. This sequence joins TRBV6-2 or TRBV6-3 and TRBJ2-1; 7 nucleotides line up with TRBD2. The CDR3 loop spans 16 amino acids. Looked up from germline, CDR1 is MNHEY and CDR2 is SVGEGT. The V and J ends lost 6 bases and 3 bases, in that order; junction bases with no gene match: 11. The CDR3 DNA reads TGTGCCAGCAGCAAAGCCGGGACTAAGGACTACAATGAGCAGTTCTTC. It specifies CASSKAGTKDYNEQFF.

This clonotype came up many times. The CDR3 sequence is CASSQEVAVYSYEQYF. The CDR3, as DNA: TGCGCCAGCAGCCAAGAGGTAGCGGTCTACTCCTACGAGCAGTACTTC. The chain uses TRBV4-3 and TRBJ2-7; D perhaps matches TRBD2 (6 bases). Germline CDR1 reads LGHNA; CDR2 reads YSLEER. The CDR3 contains 16 residues. The V end was cut by 0 bases, the J end by 0 bases, with 12 bases between.

This clonotype has at least ten counts. The gene calls are TRBV7-2 and TRBJ2-7, with 11 bases that match TRBD2. CDR3 size: 14 residues. Germline V gene sequence: CDR1 SGHTA, CDR2 FQGNSA. V dropped 2 bases and J dropped 5; count of bases not matched to a gene: 2. For the CDR3, the DNA is TGTGCCAGCAGCTTAAGACTAGCGGGAAACGAGCAGTACTTC. Its translation: CASSLRLAGNEQYF.

There are many counts of this clonotype. This chain connects TRBV20-1 to TRBJ2-7; the D gene could be TRBD1 or TRBD2 (5 bases each). Trimming stripped 6 bases from V and 6 bases from J, with 9 bases between. This CDR3 has 10 residues. Germline CDR1 DFQATT, CDR2 SNEGSKA (reference sequence). The CDR3 nucleotides are TGCAGTGCCGGGACGGGCGAGCAGTACTTC. Translating gives CSAGTGEQYF.

This clonotype was found many times. The genes are TRBV12-3 or TRBV12-4 and TRBJ1-5; D is perhaps TRBD1 (6 bases). The ends were cut back, 6 bases at V and 0 bases at J, with 15 bases in the middle. This CDR3 has 16 residues. DNA for the CDR3: TGTGCCAGCAGGCCCCATCGGACAGCTAGCAATCAGCCCCAGCATTTT. Translating it yields CASRPHRTASNQPQHF.

In its sample, this clonotype was seen many times. The chain joins TRBV29-1 to TRBJ2-2, with no clear D. Trimming left V 3 bases short and J 5 bases short, with 10 bases between. The CDR3 runs to 13 residues. CDR1 SQVTM and CDR2 ANQGSEA come from the germline V gene. CDR3 nucleotides: TGCAGCGTTGACCTCTTCGGTACCGGGGAGCTGTTTTTT. This translates into CSVDLFGTGELFF.

This clonotype was seen many times. The chain is built from TRBV5-1 and TRBJ1-5, with D perhaps TRBD1 (6 bases). V gave up 0 bases and J gave up 4 bases, with 11 bases separating them. CDR1 is SGHRS and CDR2 is YFSETQ in the germline V gene. CDR3 length: 15 residues. CDR3 region: CASSLASGENQPQHF. DNA of the CDR3: TGCGCCAGCAGCTTGGCCTCAGGGGAGAATCAGCCCCAGCATTTT.

This clonotype was seen ten or more times. The V and J genes are TRBV18 and TRBJ2-3, with D perhaps TRBD2 (5 bases). The CDR3 contains 13 residues. Germline V gene lookup returns CDR1 KGHSH and CDR2 LQKENI. Trimming left V 2 bases short and J 5 bases short, with 8 bases between. CDR3 loop: CASSPMGRDTQYF. CDR3 coding DNA: TGTGCCAGCTCACCAATGGGGAGAGATACGCAGTATTTT.

This clonotype showed up many times. The chain recombines TRBV27 with TRBJ1-5; no clear D. V lost 6 bases to trimming and J lost 0 bases, with 12 bases between them. Germline CDR1 MNHEY, CDR2 SMNVEV (reference sequence). CDR3 length equals 15 residues. The CDR3 loop reads CASSKYTSSNQPQHF. The DNA for the CDR3 is TGTGCCAGCAGCAAATATACAAGTAGCAATCAGCCCCAGCATTTT.

This clonotype has at least ten counts. The chain is built from TRBV12-3 or TRBV12-4 and TRBJ2-7, with unresolved D. There are 13 residues in the CDR3. Trimming took off 5 bases at V and 4 bases at J, with 12 bases between the two ends. CDR3 region: CASSRSRAYEQYF. The CDR3 region has the DNA TGTGCCAGCAGTCGGAGCCGGGCGTACGAGCAGTACTTC.

In its sample, this clonotype was seen many times. The genes are TRBV3-1 and TRBJ2-7; no clear D. Looked up from germline, CDR1 is LGHDT and CDR2 is YNNKEL (reference sequence). This CDR3 is 14 amino acids long. V lost 1 base and J lost 2, with 9 bases in between. CDR3: CASSQGSSTYEQYF. The CDR3 nucleotides read TGTGCCAGCAGCCAAGGGTCCAGCACCTACGAGCAGTACTTC.

This clonotype was recorded many times. The rearrangement uses TRBV7-6 and TRBJ2-7, with D perhaps matching TRBD1 (5 bases). The CDR3 has 17 amino acids. Per germline, CDR1 SGHVS and CDR2 FNYEAQ. The V end lost 5 bases, the J end lost 2 bases, and 22 bases lay between the germline ends. In nucleotides, the CDR3 is TGTGCCAGCAGCCCATCCCCGCGGACATATTGGCCCTACGAGCAGTACTTC. Its translation is CASSPSPRTYWPYEQYF.

This clonotype came up many times. This rearrangement joins TRBV10-3 to TRBJ2-3, with 13 bases that match TRBD2. After removal of 6 bases from V and 3 bases from J, the junction contained 3 bases not matched to a gene. The V gene's germline CDR1 is ENHRY and CDR2 SYGVKD. The CDR3 totals 15 residues. The CDR3 loop is CAISMTSGRTDTQYF. In DNA, the CDR3 is TGTGCCATCAGCATGACTAGCGGGAGGACAGATACGCAGTATTTT.

There are many counts of this clonotype. V gene TRBV5-4 combines with J gene TRBJ2-1; D may be TRBD2 (7 bases). In germline, CDR1 is SGHNT, CDR2 YYREEE (reference sequence). Between the trimmed V and J ends, which lost 3 bases and 1 base, there was a span of 11 bases. The length of the CDR3 is 15 residues. The CDR3 protein is CASSSGGGSYNEQFF. CDR3 DNA sequence: TGTGCCAGCAGCTCGGGGGGCGGTTCCTACAATGAGCAGTTCTTC.

A few counts support this clonotype. This rearrangement joins TRBV5-8 to TRBJ1-4; tentative D call: TRBD1 (5 bases). This CDR3 has 14 residues. Germline V gene lookup returns CDR1 SGHTS and CDR2 YDEGEE. Deletions cut 4 bases from V and 3 bases from J, with 10 bases between. The DNA for the CDR3 is TGTGCCAGCAGCCCGGGGGTGGCTAATGAAAAACTGTTTTTT. It codes for CASSPGVANEKLFF.

This clonotype was counted ten times or more. The rearrangement uses TRBV20-1 and TRBJ2-3; D is perhaps TRBD2 (5 bases). Trimming shortened V by 1 base and J by 0 bases, and 5 bases separated the two germline ends. The CDR3 loop spans 13 amino acids. Germline CDR1 is DFQATT and CDR2 is SNEGSKA (reference sequence). The CDR3 DNA reads TGCAGTGCTAGAGGGACTAGCACAGATACGCAGTATTTT. Protein: CSARGTSTDTQYF.

This clonotype showed up many times. The CDR3 DNA is TGTGCCAGCAGCCGAGGGGGGGACAGATCCTACGAGCAGTACTTC. Protein sequence: CASSRGGDRSYEQYF. The V call is TRBV3-1, the J call TRBJ2-7; D assignment may be TRBD1 or TRBD2 (7 bases each). Between the trimmed V and J ends, which lost 4 bases and 1 base, there was a span of 14 bases. Germline V gene lookup returns CDR1 LGHDT and CDR2 YNNKEL (reference sequence). This CDR3 spans 15 amino acids.

This clonotype was seen many times. The chain is built from TRBV5-1 and TRBJ1-1; D might be TRBD1 (5 bases). Germline V CDR1 and CDR2: SGHRS, YFSETQ. Trimming took 0 bases from V and 5 from J, leaving 11 bases between them. The length of the CDR3 is 14 residues. The DNA for the CDR3 is TGCGCCAGCAGCTTGGACCGCGGGGGAACTGAAGCTTTCTTT. Translation: CASSLDRGGTEAFF.

This clonotype was seen many times. V usage is TRBV18 and J usage is TRBJ1-1; D not resolved. Trimming stripped 5 bases from V and 1 base from J, with 5 bases between. Germline V gives CDR1 KGHSH, CDR2 LQKENI. The CDR3 consists of 12 residues. The CDR3 loop is CASSIKNTEAFF. In nucleotides, the CDR3 is TGTGCCAGCTCAATAAAGAACACTGAAGCTTTCTTT.

This clonotype appeared many times. J is TRBJ1-4 and V is TRBV18; D is unresolved. Looked up from germline, CDR1 is KGHSH and CDR2 is LQKENI. This CDR3 has 14 residues. Deletions cut 4 bases from V and 4 bases from J, with 10 bases between. The CDR3 here is CASSLVGSNEKLFF. The CDR3 coding sequence is TGTGCCAGCTCACTGGTGGGAAGTAATGAAAAACTGTTTTTT.

This clonotype was observed many times. This rearrangement joins TRBV2 to TRBJ2-2, with 14 bases that match TRBD2. V lost 6 bases and J lost 6; bases outside the gene matches: 0. The length of the CDR3 is 14 residues. CDR1 and CDR2 (germline): SNHLY, FYNNEI. This CDR3 is CASRTSGRAGELFF. The CDR3 region has the DNA TGTGCCAGCAGGACTAGCGGGAGGGCCGGGGAGCTGTTTTTT.

This clonotype was detected ten times or more. The chain carries TRBV20-1 and TRBJ2-3, with a weak D call TRBD2 (6 bases). Trimming left V 2 bases short and J 1 base short, with 13 bases between. CDR1 is DFQATT and CDR2 is SNEGSKA in the germline V gene (reference sequence). The CDR3 has 15 amino acids. The CDR3 protein is CSARLRGMGTDTQYF. CDR3 coding DNA: TGCAGTGCTAGATTGCGGGGAATGGGCACAGATACGCAGTATTTT.

In its sample, this clonotype was seen many times. V is TRBV12-3 or TRBV12-4 and J is TRBJ2-7; 7 nucleotides align to TRBD2. V shed 5 bases and J 7 bases; nucleotides not matched to a gene: 11. The CDR3 has 14 amino acids. CDR3 residues: CASSPTREPFEQYF. In DNA, the CDR3 is TGTGCCAGCAGTCCTACGCGGGAGCCTTTTGAGCAGTACTTC.